This TCR beta chain derives from a study of blood T cell repertoires in COVID-19. Study-wide context: Collection of acute and convalescent COVID-19 samples took place in the United States, Italy and Spain. The analysed material was cDNA or gDNA that came from T cells, B-cell-depleted T cells, or PBMCs.

Libraries were prepared by immunoSEQ multiplex PCR; TCRdb keeps only in-frame clonotypes and omits some of them. Of more than 90,000 clones in the sample, around nine tenths were seen once. The CDR3 totals 15 residues. The germline CDR1 and CDR2 sequences are SEHNR and FQNEAQ (reference sequence). The J segment lost 8 bases and the V segment lost 4 bases, leaving 10 bases of the junction unmatched. V and J are TRBV7-9 and TRBJ1-4; 7 positions agree with TRBD1. This receptor was taken from a woman in her sixties with COVID-19, enrolled during active disease. The specimen sequenced was peripheral blood. This CDR3 reads CASSSTGSAREKLFF. CDR3 bases: TGTGCCAGCAGCTCGACAGGGAGCGCGAGGGAAAAACTGTTTTTT.